The 32 T cell receptor beta chains below come from one sample, sequenced in a study of blood T cell repertoires in COVID-19. The method was immunoSEQ multiplex PCR; TCRdb's version includes in-frame clones alone and lacks a portion of them. The data show about 70,000 clones, about 90% seen once. Sequenced: peripheral blood. The receptors come from a human donor in a cohort sampled during active COVID-19.

The chain couples TRBV6-5 to TRBJ1-5, with TRBD1 identical over 11 bases. Germline V gene lookup returns CDR1 MNHEY and CDR2 SVGAGI. The CDR3 covers 16 residues. V shed 4 bases and J 3 bases; nucleotides not matched to a gene: 5. CDR3 amino acids: CASSLGTGGLNQPQHF. CDR3 nucleotide sequence: TGTGCCAGCAGTTTAGGGACAGGGGGTCTCAATCAGCCCCAGCATTTT.

This chain uses TRBV24-1 with TRBJ1-5; the D gene is possibly TRBD1 (5 bases). Trimming shortened V by 4 bases and J by 1 base, and 10 bases separated the two germline ends. The germline CDR1 and CDR2 sequences are KGHDR and SFDVKD. There are 15 residues in the CDR3. The CDR3 region has the DNA TGTGCCACCAGTGACCTAAAGGGGAGCAATCAGCCCCAGCATTTT. It translates to CATSDLKGSNQPQHF.

V is TRBV6-2 or TRBV6-3 and J is TRBJ1-1; D possibly corresponds to TRBD1 (6 bases). Germline loops: CDR1 MNHEY, CDR2 SVGEGT. V dropped 6 bases and J dropped 1 base, with 12 bases sitting between them. The CDR3 totals 14 residues. The CDR3 bases are TGTGCCAGCAGCCCCAGGGGAGAGAACACTGAAGCTTTCTTT. Its protein product is CASSPRGENTEAFF.

The chain has TRBV7-8 and TRBJ2-2; D not resolved. This CDR3 is 15 amino acids long. V was clipped by 1 base and J by 5 bases, with 11 bases between them. Looked up from germline, CDR1 is SGHVS and CDR2 is FQNEAQ. For the CDR3, the DNA is TGTGCCAGCAGCTTAGGACTGGGTGGGACCGGGGAGCTGTTTTTT. Translating gives CASSLGLGGTGELFF.

The gene calls are TRBV30 and TRBJ1-1; weak D call: TRBD1 (6 bases). This CDR3 is built from 15 residues. The ends were cut back, 5 bases at V and 0 bases at J, with 16 bases in the middle. Germline CDR1 and CDR2: GTSNPN and SVGIG (reference sequence). CDR3 DNA sequence: TGTGCCTGGGGACCCCCCAGGGGCATGAACACTGAAGCTTTCTTT. This gives the protein CAWGPPRGMNTEAFF.

The V call is TRBV18, the J call TRBJ2-3; 7 bases are a match to TRBD1. After removal of 3 bases from V and 1 base from J, the junction contained 4 bases not matched to a gene. Germline CDR1 and CDR2: KGHSH and LQKENI. The CDR3 spans 15 residues. The DNA for the CDR3 is TGTGCCAGCTCACCGACAGGGCCGGGCACAGATACGCAGTATTTT. Amino acid sequence: CASSPTGPGTDTQYF.

The CDR3 reads CAWSRGDNQPQHF. Written as DNA, the CDR3 is TGTGCCTGGAGTCGCGGAGACAATCAGCCCCAGCATTTT. The chain joins TRBV30 to TRBJ1-5; D is ambiguous. Germline CDR1 is GTSNPN and CDR2 is SVGIG (reference sequence). Trimming stripped 2 bases from V and 3 bases from J, with 8 bases between. The CDR3 is 13 residues long.

This sequence joins TRBV20-1 and TRBJ2-3; the D is unclear. Trimming removed 3 bases at V and 5 bases at J, with 12 bases between. The CDR3 contains 13 residues. From germline, CDR1 is DFQATT and CDR2 SNEGSKA (reference sequence). CDR3 DNA sequence: TGCAGTGCTAGTTACCCCAAGCTAGATACGCAGTATTTT. This gives the protein CSASYPKLDTQYF.

The rearrangement links TRBV9 to TRBJ2-3, with D possibly TRBD1 on 7 matching bases. CDR3 length equals 16 residues. The V end lost 3 bases, the J end lost 2 bases, and 16 bases lay between the germline ends. Looked up from germline, CDR1 is SGDLS and CDR2 is YYNGEE. The DNA for the CDR3 is TGTGCCAGCAGCGCCGGCAGGGGGGCCTTCACAGATACGCAGTATTTT. Translated, it gives CASSAGRGAFTDTQYF.

The chain carries TRBV3-1 (or the pseudogene TRBV3-2) and TRBJ1-5; 7 bases are a match to TRBD1. With 2 bases clipped from V and 4 bases from J, the junction kept 8 bases outside the gene matches. Per the germline V gene, CDR1 is LGHDT and CDR2 is YNNKEL (reference sequence). The CDR3 runs 16 residues. CDR3 sequence (DNA): TGTGCCAGCAGCCAATCGGACAGGCGCGCTAATCAGCCCCAGCATTTT. Its protein is CASSQSDRRANQPQHF.

This chain joins TRBV19 and TRBJ2-1; 12 nucleotides match TRBD2. Trimming removed 0 bases from V and 9 bases from J; junction bases left unmatched: 6. The CDR3 length is 16 residues. Germline V lookup: CDR1 LNHDA, CDR2 SQIVND (reference sequence). DNA of the CDR3: TGTGCCAGTAGTATAGATGGAACTAGCGGGGGGAGTGAGCAGTTCTTC. Residues: CASSIDGTSGGSEQFF. The full variable domain, in which reference TRBV19 and TRBJ2-1 provide the parts outside the CDR3, is DGGITQSPKYLFRKEGQNVTLSCEQNLNHDAMYWYRQDPGQGLRLIYYSQIVNDFQKGDIAEGYSVSREKKESFPLTVTSAQKNPTAFYLCASSIDGTSGGSEQFFGPGTRLTVL.

The rearrangement links TRBV7-2 to TRBJ2-3; TRBD2 agrees at 8 bases. Germline V lookup: CDR1 SGHTA, CDR2 FQGNSA. This CDR3 spans 15 amino acids. V dropped 2 bases and J dropped 6; count of bases not matched to a gene: 7. The CDR3 DNA sequence: TGTGCCAGCAGCTTATGGGTCGGGGGGGTGGATACGCAGTATTTT. It specifies CASSLWVGGVDTQYF.

V gene TRBV7-9 combines with J gene TRBJ1-1; 8 bases match TRBD1. CDR3 length: 14 residues. The J segment lost 3 bases and the V segment lost 5 bases, leaving 5 bases of the junction unmatched. CDR1 is SEHNR and CDR2 is FQNEAQ in the germline V gene (reference sequence). In DNA form, the CDR3 reads TGTGCCAGCAGCGCAGACAGGGGAGACACTGAAGCTTTCTTT. Encoded protein: CASSADRGDTEAFF.

Here the CDR3 reads CASSLGQDVNSGNTIYF. The CDR3 nucleotides read TGCGCCAGCAGCCTGGGCCAAGACGTGAACTCTGGAAACACCATATATTTT. The V gene is TRBV4-1, the J gene TRBJ1-3; D unclear. The V gene's germline CDR1 is MGHRA and CDR2 YSYEKL. Trimming removed 4 bases from V and 0 bases from J, with 16 bases in between. The CDR3 has 17 amino acids.

The chain links TRBV6-5 to TRBJ1-2; unclear D gene. This CDR3 contains 14 residues. The V gene lost 6 bases and the J gene lost 4 bases, with 15 bases spanning the gap. CDR1 is MNHEY, CDR2 SVGAGI, per germline. The chain's CDR3 is CASSPPRGGYGYTF. The CDR3 DNA reads as TGTGCCAGCAGCCCGCCACGGGGTGGCTATGGCTACACCTTC.

Here the CDR3 reads CASSVEAGVLAKNIQYF. The CDR3 nucleotides are TGTGCCAGCAGCGTAGAGGCGGGGGTGCTAGCCAAAAACATTCAGTACTTC. The chain combines TRBV9 with TRBJ2-4; TRBD2 matches at 7 bases. CDR1 and CDR2 (germline): SGDLS, YYNGEE. V gave up 0 bases and J gave up 0 bases; unmatched junction bases: 6. CDR3 length: 17 residues.

This chain uses TRBV7-2 with TRBJ1-6; 7 bases agree with TRBD1. The CDR3 contains 16 residues. The germline V gene has CDR1 SGHTA and CDR2 FQGNSA. V was pared by 0 bases and J by 7 bases, with 6 bases of the junction left unmatched. The CDR3 sequence: CASSLATGSGNSPLHF. For the CDR3, the DNA is TGTGCCAGCAGCTTAGCGACAGGGAGCGGGAATTCACCCCTCCACTTT.

The chain links TRBV5-1 to TRBJ1-5; 7 nucleotides match TRBD1. Trimming removed 4 bases from V and 2 bases from J; junction bases left unmatched: 3. The germline V gene has CDR1 SGHRS and CDR2 YFSETQ. This CDR3 is 14 amino acids long. CDR3 residues: CASSRGQGNQPQHF. For the CDR3, the DNA is TGCGCCAGCAGCCGTGGACAGGGCAATCAGCCCCAGCATTTT.

The chain joins TRBV28 to TRBJ1-5; TRBD1 matches at 9 bases. Germline V gene sequence: CDR1 MDHEN, CDR2 SYDVKM. V was clipped by 7 bases and J by 2 bases; unmatched bases: 9. This CDR3 has 16 residues. CDR3 sequence (DNA): TGTGCCAGCACCGGACAGGGGAGTTTCGGCAATCAGCCCCAGCATTTT. It codes for CASTGQGSFGNQPQHF. Together with reference TRBV28 and TRBJ1-5, the CDR3 gives the full variable domain: DVKVTQSSRYLVKRTGEKVFLECVQDMDHENMFWYRQDPGLGLRLIYFSYDVKMKEKGDIPEGYSVSREKKERFSLILESASTNQTSMYLCASTGQGSFGNQPQHFGDGTRLSIL.

This chain uses TRBV6-6 with TRBJ1-1; TRBD1 agrees at 9 bases. This CDR3 has 13 amino acids. Germline CDR1 is MNHNY and CDR2 is SVGAGI (reference sequence). Trimming at V came to 7 bases and at J to 7 bases, leaving 7 bases not matched to a gene. The CDR3 DNA reads as TGTGCCAGCATCCCCCGGGGACAGGGTGAAGCTTTCTTT. This encodes CASIPRGQGEAFF.

This CDR3 is CASSLYNYGYTF. CDR3 bases: TGTGCCAGCAGCTTATATAACTATGGCTACACCTTC. The V and J genes are TRBV7-2 and TRBJ1-2; D remains unclear. Per germline, CDR1 SGHTA and CDR2 FQGNSA. This CDR3 has 12 amino acids. V was trimmed by 2 bases and J by 1 base, leaving 2 bases between them. The full variable domain, in which reference TRBV7-2 and TRBJ1-2 provide the parts outside the CDR3, is GAGVSQSPSNKVTEKGKDVELRCDPISGHTALYWYRQSLGQGLEFLIYFQGNSAPDKSGLPSDRFSAERTGGSVSTLTIQRTQQEDSAVYLCASSLYNYGYTFGSGTRLTVV.

V and J are TRBV6-2 or TRBV6-3 and TRBJ2-7; 10 nucleotides match TRBD2. Germline V gene sequence: CDR1 MNHEY, CDR2 SVGEGT. This CDR3 contains 20 residues. After removal of 2 bases from V and 2 bases from J, the junction contained 18 bases not matched to a gene. CDR3 in amino acids: CASSYKAGSGGSPGAYEQYF. In nucleotides, the CDR3 is TGTGCCAGCAGTTACAAGGCGGGTAGCGGGGGGTCTCCCGGCGCCTACGAGCAGTACTTC.

V and J are TRBV25-1 and TRBJ1-1, with 7 nucleotides matching TRBD1. The germline CDR1 and CDR2 sequences are MGHDK and SYGVNS. This CDR3 spans 14 amino acids. Trimming at V came to 4 bases and at J to 6 bases, leaving 8 bases not matched to a gene. Here the CDR3 DNA reads TGTGCCAGCAGTGCGTCCGACAGGGTCGCTGAAGCTTTCTTT. Its protein product is CASSASDRVAEAFF.

This chain links TRBV10-3 with TRBJ1-3; TRBD1 aligns across 7 bases. Germline V gene lookup returns CDR1 ENHRY and CDR2 SYGVKD. There are 17 residues in the CDR3. V shed 2 bases and J 3 bases; nucleotides not matched to a gene: 10. Written as DNA, the CDR3 is TGTGCCATCAGTGAGGGCAAGGGACAGTTGCGTGGAAACACCATATATTTT. Translation gives CAISEGKGQLRGNTIYF.

This clone was found a few times. The chain links TRBV7-2 to TRBJ1-5; no clear D. V was cut by 3 bases and J by 6 bases, with 12 bases left in between. CDR1 SGHTA and CDR2 FQGNSA come from the germline V gene. The length of the CDR3 is 14 residues. CDR3 sequence reads: CASSFSYLPQPQHF. CDR3 nucleotides: TGTGCCAGCAGCTTTAGTTACCTACCTCAGCCCCAGCATTTT.

V is TRBV7-3 and J is TRBJ1-6; 9 nucleotides align to TRBD1. The germline CDR1 and CDR2 sequences are SGHTA and FQGTGA. After removal of 5 bases from V and 9 bases from J, the junction contained 5 bases not matched to a gene. The CDR3 is 14 residues long. The CDR3 loop reads CASSTGQGGSPLHF. Written as DNA, the CDR3 is TGTGCCAGCAGCACGGGACAGGGTGGTTCACCCCTCCACTTT.

This clone was counted a few times. The rearrangement uses TRBV6-5 and TRBJ1-5; a possible D gene is TRBD1 (5 bases). The CDR3 contains 13 residues. The V gene's germline CDR1 is MNHEY and CDR2 SVGAGI. V was clipped by 11 bases and J by 2 bases, with 13 bases between them. The CDR3 DNA reads TGTGCCTCGGGGGGAGGGGGCAATCAGCCCCAGCATTTT. The encoded protein is CASGGGGNQPQHF.

The CDR3 sequence is CAWQRDRGLSPLHF. CDR3 nucleotides: TGTGCCTGGCAAAGGGACAGGGGGCTTTCACCCCTCCACTTT. The chain has TRBV30 and TRBJ1-6, with 12 bases matching TRBD1. The J segment lost 9 bases and the V segment lost 5 bases, leaving 5 bases of the junction unmatched. The CDR3 consists of 14 residues. Germline CDR1 reads GTSNPN; CDR2 reads SVGIG (reference sequence). Full variable domain (missing parts from reference TRBV30 and TRBJ1-6): SQTIHQWPATLVQPVGSPLSLECTVEGTSNPNLYWYRQAAGRGLQLLFYSVGIGQISSEVPQNLSASRPQDRQFILSSKKLLLSDSGFYLCAWQRDRGLSPLHFGNGTRLTVT.

The genes are TRBV5-4 and TRBJ2-7; 10 bases line up with TRBD2. V gave up 5 bases and J gave up 4 bases; unmatched junction bases: 3. There are 13 residues in the CDR3. Germline V gene data show CDR1 as SGHNT and CDR2 as YYREEE (reference sequence). The CDR3 nucleotides read TGTGCCAGCAGGGAAGCGGGGGGGTACGAGCAGTACTTC. As protein: CASREAGGYEQYF.

The V gene is TRBV6-5, the J gene TRBJ2-1; a possible D gene is TRBD2 (5 bases). The CDR3 contains 14 residues. Germline V gene data show CDR1 as MNHEY and CDR2 as SVGAGI. Trimming took off 2 bases at V and 5 bases at J, with 10 bases between the two ends. CDR3 protein: CASSYRLANNEQFF. The CDR3 DNA sequence: TGTGCCAGCAGTTACCGGCTAGCAAACAATGAGCAGTTCTTC.

This CDR3 reads CASSQWRSDTYEQYF. In DNA, the CDR3 is TGTGCCAGCAGTCAATGGAGGTCAGATACCTACGAGCAGTACTTC. This sequence joins TRBV6-1 and TRBJ2-7; possible D gene TRBD2, 5 bases. Trimming pared 5 bases from V and 2 bases from J, leaving 16 bases between. The germline V gene has CDR1 MNHNS and CDR2 SASEGT. The CDR3 is 15 residues long.

The CDR3 region has the DNA TGTGCCAGCAGCTTAGGGTCAGGGAAAGAGACCCAGTACTTC. Translation gives CASSLGSGKETQYF. V gene TRBV7-2 combines with J gene TRBJ2-5, with D possibly being TRBD1 (5 bases). Trimming removed 1 base at V and 3 bases at J, with 9 bases between. Germline lookup yields CDR1 SGHTA and CDR2 FQGNSA. This CDR3 region has 14 residues.